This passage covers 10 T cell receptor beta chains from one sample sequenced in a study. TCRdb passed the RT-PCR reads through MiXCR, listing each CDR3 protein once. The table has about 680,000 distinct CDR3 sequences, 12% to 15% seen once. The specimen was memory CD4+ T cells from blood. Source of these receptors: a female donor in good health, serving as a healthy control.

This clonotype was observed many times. CDR3 residues: CASSPQASGSAATQYF. CDR3 DNA sequence: TGTGCCAGCAGCCCCCAGGCTAGCGGGAGTGCGGCTACGCAGTATTTT. V usage is TRBV9 and J usage is TRBJ2-3, with 10 positions matching TRBD2. The ends lost 4 bases at V and 8 bases at J; junction bases unmatched: 13. CDR1 and CDR2 from the germline V gene are SGDLS and YYNGEE. CDR3 size: 16 residues. Full variable domain (rest looked up from reference TRBV9 and TRBJ2-3): DSGVTQTPKHLITATGQRVTLRCSPRSGDLSVYWYQQSLDQGLQFLIQYYNGEERAKGNILERFSAQQFPDLHSELNLSSLELGDSALYFCASSPQASGSAATQYFGPGTRLTVL.

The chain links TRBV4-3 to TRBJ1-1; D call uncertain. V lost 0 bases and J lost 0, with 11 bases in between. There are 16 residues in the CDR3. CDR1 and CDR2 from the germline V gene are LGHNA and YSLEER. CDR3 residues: CASSQDLSRLNTEAFF. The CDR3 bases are TGCGCCAGCAGCCAAGATCTATCCAGGTTGAACACTGAAGCTTTCTTT.

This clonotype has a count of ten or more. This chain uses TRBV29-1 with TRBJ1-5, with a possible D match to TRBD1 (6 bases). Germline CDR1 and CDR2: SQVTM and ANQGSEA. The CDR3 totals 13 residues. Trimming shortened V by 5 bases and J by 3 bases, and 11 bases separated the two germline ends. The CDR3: CSVTGQYNQPQHF. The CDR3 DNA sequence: TGCAGCGTTACCGGACAGTACAATCAGCCCCAGCATTTT.

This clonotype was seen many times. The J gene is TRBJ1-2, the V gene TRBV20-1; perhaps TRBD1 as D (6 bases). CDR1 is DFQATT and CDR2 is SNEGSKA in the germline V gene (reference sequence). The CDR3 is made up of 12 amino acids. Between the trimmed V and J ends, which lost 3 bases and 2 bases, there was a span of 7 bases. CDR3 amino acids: CSASGQNYGYTF. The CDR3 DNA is TGCAGTGCTAGTGGACAGAACTATGGCTACACCTTC.

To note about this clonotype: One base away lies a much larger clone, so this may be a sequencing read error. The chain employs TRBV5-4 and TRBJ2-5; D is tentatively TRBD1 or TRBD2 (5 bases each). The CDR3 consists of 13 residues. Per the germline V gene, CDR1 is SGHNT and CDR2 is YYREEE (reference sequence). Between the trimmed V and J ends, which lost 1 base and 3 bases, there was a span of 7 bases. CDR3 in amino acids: CASSLLGEETQYF. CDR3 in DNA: TGTGCCAGCAGCTTGTTGGGGGAAGAGACCCAGTACTTC.

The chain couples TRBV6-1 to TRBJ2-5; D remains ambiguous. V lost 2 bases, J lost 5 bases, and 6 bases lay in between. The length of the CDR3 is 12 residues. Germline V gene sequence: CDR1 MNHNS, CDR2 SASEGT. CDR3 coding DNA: TGTGCCAGCAGTGAATCTGTCGAGACCCAGTACTTC. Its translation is CASSESVETQYF.

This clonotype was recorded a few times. This CDR3 reads CASQVTRRKSQYF. The CDR3 DNA follows: TGTGCCAGCCAAGTAACACGGCGGAAGTCCCAGTACTTC. This sequence joins TRBV28 and TRBJ2-5; D not resolved. The CDR3 runs to 13 residues. The V end lost 8 bases, the J end lost 9 bases, and 19 bases lay between the germline ends. Germline lookup yields CDR1 MDHEN and CDR2 SYDVKM.

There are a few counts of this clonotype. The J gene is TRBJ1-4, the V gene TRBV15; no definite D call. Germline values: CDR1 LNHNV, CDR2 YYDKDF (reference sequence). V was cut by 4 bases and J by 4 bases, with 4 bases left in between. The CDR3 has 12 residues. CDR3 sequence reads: CATSMDNEKLFF. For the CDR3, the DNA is TGTGCCACCAGCATGGATAATGAAAAACTGTTTTTT.

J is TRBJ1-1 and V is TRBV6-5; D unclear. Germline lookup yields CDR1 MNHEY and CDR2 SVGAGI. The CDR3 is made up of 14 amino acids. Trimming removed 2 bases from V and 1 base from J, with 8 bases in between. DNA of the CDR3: TGTGCCAGCAGTTACGGCGGACGGAACACTGAAGCTTTCTTT. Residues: CASSYGGRNTEAFF.

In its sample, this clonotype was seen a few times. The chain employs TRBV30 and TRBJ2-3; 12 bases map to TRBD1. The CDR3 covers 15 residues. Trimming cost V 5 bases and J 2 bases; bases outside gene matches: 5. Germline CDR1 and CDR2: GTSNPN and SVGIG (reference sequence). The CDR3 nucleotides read TGTGCCTGGGACCGGGACAGGGGGCCCACAGATACGCAGTATTTT. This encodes CAWDRDRGPTDTQYF.